These 21 T cell receptor beta chains were sequenced from one sample in a study of cytomegalovirus exposure and HLA in healthy donors. The method was immunoSEQ multiplex PCR; TCRdb's version includes in-frame clones alone and lacks a portion of them. This table has roughly 300,000 clones, roughly 90% appearing once. Source material: PBMCs. Receptor source: a woman aged 18 to 35 in good health and CMV-seronegative.

The gene calls are TRBV28 and TRBJ1-4, with a possible D match to TRBD1 (5 bases). The CDR3 runs to 13 residues. Trimming stripped 8 bases from V and 4 bases from J, with 11 bases between. The V gene's germline CDR1 is MDHEN and CDR2 SYDVKM. This CDR3 reads CASRDRDNEKLFF. Written as DNA, the CDR3 is TGTGCCAGCCGAGACAGAGATAATGAAAAACTGTTTTTT. The complete variable domain, with remaining parts taken from reference TRBV28 and TRBJ1-4, reads DVKVTQSSRYLVKRTGEKVFLECVQDMDHENMFWYRQDPGLGLRLIYFSYDVKMKEKGDIPEGYSVSREKKERFSLILESASTNQTSMYLCASRDRDNEKLFFGSGTQLSVL.

Note on this clone: One end of the junction fails to match germline, which may point to a read error. V is TRBV27 and J is TRBJ2-5; TRBD2 might be the D (6 bases). Germline V gene sequence: CDR1 MNHEY, CDR2 SMNVEV (reference sequence). This CDR3 comprises 16 residues. DNA for the CDR3: TGTGCCAGCAGTTTTGTCGGGGACTCGCCGGGGTTAGCTGAGAACTTC. Translating it yields CASSFVGDSPGLAENF.

The chain uses TRBV28 and TRBJ1-2; the D is unclear. CDR1 MDHEN and CDR2 SYDVKM come from the germline V gene. This CDR3 contains 12 residues. V was pared by 1 base and J by 8 bases, with 8 bases between. CDR3 region: CASSLFAGGYTF. As DNA, the CDR3 is TGTGCCAGCAGTTTATTCGCAGGAGGCTACACCTTC.

The chain combines TRBV7-6 with TRBJ1-6, with D possibly TRBD1 on 6 matching bases. Looked up from germline, CDR1 is SGHVS and CDR2 is FNYEAQ. V lost 1 base to trimming and J lost 8 bases, with 12 bases between them. CDR3 length: 15 residues. CDR3 region: CASSLGTKGDSPLHF. CDR3 in DNA: TGTGCCAGCAGCTTAGGCACAAAGGGGGATTCACCCCTCCACTTT.

The chain recombines TRBV12-5 with TRBJ2-5, with 10 nucleotides matching TRBD1. CDR1 LGHNT and CDR2 FRNRAP come from the germline V gene. CDR3 length: 14 amino acids. J lost 5 bases, V lost 1 base, and 1 base had no gene match. The CDR3 is CASGLGTGGETQYF. The CDR3 DNA reads TGTGCTAGTGGTTTGGGGACAGGGGGTGAGACCCAGTACTTC.

The chain links TRBV6-5 to TRBJ2-1, with D possibly TRBD1 on 5 matching bases. Deletions cut 6 bases from V and 1 base from J, with 13 bases between. The germline CDR1 and CDR2 sequences are MNHEY and SVGAGI. This CDR3 spans 15 amino acids. The CDR3 is CASSPLGDSYNEQFF. The CDR3 bases are TGTGCCAGCAGCCCCCTAGGGGATTCCTACAATGAGCAGTTCTTC.

This clone was seen only once. The rearrangement joins TRBV7-2 to TRBJ2-2, with D possibly matching TRBD2 (6 bases). The germline V gene encodes CDR1 SGHTA and CDR2 FQGNSA. This CDR3 comprises 15 residues. Between the trimmed V and J ends, which lost 4 bases and 5 bases, there was a span of 14 bases. This CDR3 reads CASSWEAGRTGELFF. DNA of the CDR3: TGTGCCAGCAGCTGGGAGGCGGGACGAACCGGGGAGCTGTTTTTT. Variable domain in full (rest from reference TRBV7-2 and TRBJ2-2): GAGVSQSPSNKVTEKGKDVELRCDPISGHTALYWYRQSLGQGLEFLIYFQGNSAPDKSGLPSDRFSAERTGGSVSTLTIQRTQQEDSAVYLCASSWEAGRTGELFFGEGSRLTVL.

The chain combines TRBV4-3 with TRBJ2-1, with TRBD1 matching 9 bases. There are 15 residues in the CDR3. Trimming cost V 0 bases and J 8 bases; bases outside gene matches: 5. Germline CDR1 reads LGHNA; CDR2 reads YSLEER. CDR3 protein: CASSQDAGQGYEQFF. CDR3 sequence (DNA): TGCGCCAGCAGCCAAGATGCTGGACAGGGGTATGAGCAGTTCTTC.

The table lists this clone with a few counts. The chain links TRBV6-5 to TRBJ1-5; 9 bases agree with TRBD1. CDR3 size: 14 residues. Germline CDR1 is MNHEY and CDR2 is SVGAGI. The V gene end was trimmed by 6 bases and the J gene end by 2 bases; junction bases not matched to a gene: 2. The CDR3 spells CASRGQGRNQPQHF. For the CDR3, the DNA is TGTGCCAGCAGGGGACAGGGCCGCAATCAGCCCCAGCATTTT.

This clone was counted only a few times. Other nucleotide sequences in the sample specify the same CDR3. The J gene is TRBJ2-7, the V gene TRBV5-1; D may be TRBD1 (6 bases). V lost 1 base, J lost 2 bases, and 7 bases lay in between. This CDR3 comprises 13 residues. Germline assignment: CDR1 SGHRS and CDR2 YFSETQ. CDR3 coding DNA: TGCGCCAGCAGCTTGACAGGGCCCTACGAGCAGTACTTC. It specifies CASSLTGPYEQYF. Variable domain in full (rest from reference TRBV5-1 and TRBJ2-7): KAGVTQTPRYLIKTRGQQVTLSCSPISGHRSVSWYQQTPGQGLQFLFEYFSETQRNKGNFPGRFSGRQFSNSRSEMNVSTLELGDSALYLCASSLTGPYEQYFGPGTRLTVT.

This clone has a single count. This chain joins TRBV30 and TRBJ1-3; 7 bases map to TRBD1. V lost 0 bases and J lost 5; bases outside the gene matches: 4. In germline, CDR1 is GTSNPN, CDR2 SVGIG (reference sequence). This CDR3 is built from 14 residues. The CDR3 coding sequence is TGTGCCTGGAGTGTACAGGGGACGCGAAACACCATATATTTT. It encodes CAWSVQGTRNTIYF.

The chain couples TRBV5-1 to TRBJ2-3; TRBD2 matches at 7 bases. The CDR3 has 14 amino acids. The trim removed 3 bases at V and 6 bases at J, leaving 7 bases unmatched. Germline CDR1 SGHRS, CDR2 YFSETQ. The CDR3: CASSWLADSDTQYF. The CDR3 nucleotides are TGCGCCAGCAGCTGGCTAGCGGATTCCGATACGCAGTATTTT.

The genes are TRBV18 and TRBJ1-1; tentatively, D is TRBD1 (6 bases). Germline CDR1 KGHSH, CDR2 LQKENI. V lost 2 bases and J lost 4, with 11 bases in between. This CDR3 spans 14 amino acids. The CDR3 spells CASSPGPRGTEAFF. The CDR3 DNA is TGTGCCAGCTCACCAGGGCCCAGGGGCACTGAAGCTTTCTTT.

The chain recombines TRBV28 with TRBJ2-7; 7 nucleotides line up with TRBD1. The CDR3 length is 14 residues. CDR1 is MDHEN and CDR2 is SYDVKM in the germline V gene. Germline trimming cut 6 bases from V and 0 bases from J; bases unmatched to any gene: 5. The CDR3: CASRPTGFSYEQYF. The CDR3 nucleotides read TGTGCCAGCAGGCCGACAGGGTTCTCCTACGAGCAGTACTTC.

Only a few counts were recorded for this clone. The same CDR3 arises from other DNA sequences in this sample as well. This chain connects TRBV5-6 to TRBJ2-3; 7 bases agree with TRBD2. This CDR3 has 15 residues. V lost 1 base to trimming and J lost 2 bases; unmatched junction nucleotides: 4. The germline V gene has CDR1 SGHDT and CDR2 YYEEEE. The chain's CDR3 is CASSLRAGVTDTQYF. For the CDR3, the DNA is TGTGCCAGCAGCTTGAGGGCGGGAGTCACAGATACGCAGTATTTT.

This rearrangement joins TRBV11-2 to TRBJ1-2, with 8 bases identical to TRBD1. J was trimmed by 5 bases and V by 1 base; bases with no gene match: 6. The CDR3 runs 15 residues. The germline gives CDR1 SGHAT, CDR2 FQNNGV. The CDR3 nucleotides are TGTGCCAGCAGCTTAGGGGGTGACAGGGGTTATGGCTACACCTTC. It codes for CASSLGGDRGYGYTF.

The rearrangement joins TRBV7-8 to TRBJ1-1; TRBD1 matches at 8 bases. The CDR3 covers 15 residues. V shed 3 bases and J 4 bases; nucleotides not matched to a gene: 7. The germline CDR1 and CDR2 sequences are SGHVS and FQNEAQ. The CDR3 sequence is CASSFGQGRLTEAFF. The CDR3 DNA reads TGTGCCAGCAGCTTTGGACAGGGTAGACTCACTGAAGCTTTCTTT.

The rearrangement joins TRBV4-2 to TRBJ2-7; 7 nucleotides agree with TRBD2. The CDR3 sequence is 15 residues long. V dropped 6 bases and J dropped 6; count of bases not matched to a gene: 14. The germline CDR1 and CDR2 sequences are LGHNA and YNFKEQ. Here the CDR3 DNA reads TGTGCCAGCAGATCCGGGGGGACTCGGGGATCCGAGCAGTACTTC. As protein: CASRSGGTRGSEQYF.

The count of this clone is one. The chain joins TRBV7-9 to TRBJ2-7, with 8 positions matching TRBD1. This CDR3 region has 15 residues. Germline CDR1 and CDR2: SEHNR and FQNEAQ (reference sequence). V lost 5 bases to trimming and J lost 4 bases; unmatched junction nucleotides: 10. CDR3 DNA sequence: TGTGCCAGCAGCCCTCGGACAGGGACGGGGTACGAGCAGTACTTC. Protein product: CASSPRTGTGYEQYF.

V and J are TRBV27 and TRBJ2-7, with 9 positions matching TRBD2. After removal of 8 bases from V and 4 bases from J, the junction contained 9 bases not matched to a gene. This CDR3 has 14 amino acids. Germline lookup yields CDR1 MNHEY and CDR2 SMNVEV (reference sequence). The CDR3 bases are TGTGCCAGCCGCCTTAGCGGGAGTAATTACGAGCAGTACTTC. Residues: CASRLSGSNYEQYF.

V gene TRBV10-3 combines with J gene TRBJ2-1, with TRBD2 identical over 9 bases. The germline CDR1 and CDR2 sequences are ENHRY and SYGVKD. V lost 0 bases to trimming and J lost 8 bases; unmatched junction nucleotides: 8. CDR3 size: 16 residues. CDR3 DNA: TGTGCCATCAGTGAGTCGTTGCCTAGCGGGAAGGATGAGCAGTTCTTC. It translates to CAISESLPSGKDEQFF.